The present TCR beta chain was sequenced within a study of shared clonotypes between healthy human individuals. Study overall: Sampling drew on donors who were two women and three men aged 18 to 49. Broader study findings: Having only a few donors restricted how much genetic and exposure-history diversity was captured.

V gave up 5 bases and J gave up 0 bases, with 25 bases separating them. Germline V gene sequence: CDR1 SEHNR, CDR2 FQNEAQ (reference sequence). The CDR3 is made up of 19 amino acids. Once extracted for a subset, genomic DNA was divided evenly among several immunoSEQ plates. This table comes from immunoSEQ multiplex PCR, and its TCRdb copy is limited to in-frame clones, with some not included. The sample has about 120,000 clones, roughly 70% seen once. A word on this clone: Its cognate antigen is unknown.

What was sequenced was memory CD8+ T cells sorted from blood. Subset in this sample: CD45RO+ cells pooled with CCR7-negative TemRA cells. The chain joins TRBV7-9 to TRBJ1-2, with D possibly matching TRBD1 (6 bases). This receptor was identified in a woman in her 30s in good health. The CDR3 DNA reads TGTGCCAGCAGCCCCGTTTACTTCAAACAGGGCCTCGCTAACTATGGCTACACCTTC. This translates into CASSPVYFKQGLANYGYTF.